This TCR beta chain was profiled in a study of OX40 agonist ivuxolimab in advanced cancers. The CDR3 is 18 amino acids. Germline assignment: CDR1 SGDLS and CDR2 YYNGEE. V gave up 6 bases and J gave up 1 base; unmatched junction bases: 11. Produced via immunoSEQ multiplex PCR; TCRdb's table is partial and in-frame only. The table lists about 19,000 clones, about 86% of them singletons, with around 14% in the top ten. V is TRBV9 and J is TRBJ2-2; 11 bases are a match to TRBD1. The sample consisted of CD4+ or CD8+ T cells sorted from blood, taken in a trial of the OX40 agonist ivuxolimab. This clonotype was sampled from an adult with an advanced solid tumor such as melanoma, head and neck, liver or kidney cancer. CDR3 bases: TGTGCCAGCAACCCGGGACAGGGGGAAAAGTGGAACACCGGGGAGCTGTTTTTT. It specifies CASNPGQGEKWNTGELFF. The full variable domain, with the rest looked up from reference TRBV9 and TRBJ2-2, is DSGVTQTPKHLITATGQRVTLRCSPRSGDLSVYWYQQSLDQGLQFLIQYYNGEERAKGNILERFSAQQFPDLHSELNLSSLELGDSALYFCASNPGQGEKWNTGELFFGEGSRLTVL.